The 16 T cell receptor beta chains below all came from one sample that was sequenced in a study of blood T cells in healthy people across ages (dated by TCRdb to about 2015). The library was made by 5' RACE. The listed sequencing device is Illumina HiSeq 2500. A second 7 to 11 cycle PCR used a sample-barcoded 5' primer and a J-beta primer mix. TCRdb reworked the public reads: Q25 trimming with fastp, MiXCR clone assembly, productive beta chains retained. Under each unique CDR3 protein, matching rows form one entry showing the most common genes and DNA. The sample yields hundreds of thousands of distinct CDR3 sequences; roughly 60% were counted once. The ten largest clones take up 20% to 25% of the sample. Sequencing input: blood. All receptors derive from a man under 40 in good health.

In this sample, this clonotype turned up a few times. The chain combines TRBV7-2 with TRBJ2-3; D not certain. V dropped 5 bases and J dropped 6 bases, with 9 bases sitting between them. There are 12 residues in the CDR3. Germline V gene data show CDR1 as SGHTA and CDR2 as FQGNSA. The CDR3: CASSQSLDTQYF. DNA of the CDR3: TGTGCCAGCAGCCAATCGCTGGATACGCAGTATTTT.

The chain joins TRBV10-3 to TRBJ1-2; perhaps TRBD1 as D (6 bases). Trimming removed 3 bases from V and 8 bases from J, with 16 bases in between. The CDR3 is 14 amino acids. Per germline, CDR1 ENHRY and CDR2 SYGVKD. CDR3 nucleotide sequence: TGTGCCATCAGTGAACGGGGGGCTCCGGGCGGCTACACCTTC. This translates into CAISERGAPGGYTF.

A few counts support this clonotype. The rearrangement links TRBV4-2 to TRBJ2-1, with 7 bases fitting TRBD2. Germline-derived CDR1 and CDR2 are LGHNA and YNFKEQ. V was clipped by 1 base and J by 6 bases; unmatched bases: 9. The CDR3 contains 16 residues. This CDR3 reads CASSQGGLGSINEQFF. CDR3 DNA: TGTGCCAGCAGCCAAGGCGGACTAGGGTCGATCAATGAGCAGTTCTTC.

This clonotype was recorded once. The V gene is TRBV12-3 or TRBV12-4, the J gene TRBJ2-1; TRBD2 aligns across 14 bases. The CDR3 loop spans 16 amino acids. V lost 6 bases, J lost 5 bases, and 6 bases stayed unmatched. The CDR3: CASRPRLAGGHNEQFF. The DNA of the CDR3 is TGTGCCAGCAGACCACGACTAGCGGGGGGGCACAATGAGCAGTTCTTC.

This rearrangement joins TRBV7-2 to TRBJ2-7; 8 nucleotides agree with TRBD1. Looked up from germline, CDR1 is SGHTA and CDR2 is FQGNSA. This CDR3 has 12 residues. The V and J ends lost 4 bases and 5 bases, in that order; junction bases with no gene match: 1. The CDR3, as DNA: TGTGCCAGCAGCTGGACAGGGCACGAGCAGTACTTC. It specifies CASSWTGHEQYF.

The rearrangement uses TRBV11-1 and TRBJ2-3; D not resolved. Between the trimmed V and J ends, which lost 1 base and 7 bases, there was a span of 15 bases. The CDR3 loop spans 15 amino acids. CDR1 and CDR2 (germline): SGHAT, FQDESV (reference sequence). This chain's CDR3 is CASSLEQGIRNTQYF. The CDR3 region has the DNA TGTGCCAGCAGCTTAGAACAAGGGATTCGGAATACGCAGTATTTT.

The CDR3 DNA sequence: TGTGCCAGCAGCTCACGGACTGGATTCTACGAGCAGTACTTC. Protein sequence: CASSSRTGFYEQYF. V and J are TRBV7-2 and TRBJ2-4, with D possibly TRBD2 on 5 matching bases. The last part of the DNA fits TRBJ2-7 better; the J call may be wrong. The CDR3 length is 14 residues. CDR1 and CDR2 (germline): SGHTA, FQGNSA.

The J gene is TRBJ2-6, the V gene TRBV2, with D uncertain. V was shortened by 6 bases and J by 4 bases, with 10 bases between the two germline ends. This CDR3 comprises 14 residues. CDR1 and CDR2 (germline): SNHLY, FYNNEI. The CDR3 DNA follows: TGTGCCAGCAGGGGTGTTGGCGGGGCCAACGTCCTGACTTTC. Residues: CASRGVGGANVLTF.

This clonotype was seen ten or more times. The chain recombines TRBV15 with TRBJ2-5; either TRBD1 or TRBD2 may supply D (5 bases each). V was cut by 3 bases and J by 6 bases, with 8 bases left in between. Per the germline V gene, CDR1 is LNHNV and CDR2 is YYDKDF (reference sequence). The CDR3 consists of 12 residues. CDR3 protein: CATSSGGKTQYF. The CDR3 bases are TGTGCCACCAGCAGTGGGGGAAAGACCCAGTACTTC.

Comment on this clonotype: The DNA is omitted, as the CDR3 cannot be located on it reliably, and the CDR3 follows TCRdb's listing. This sequence joins TRBV12-3 or TRBV12-4 and TRBJ2-4; the table's D gene call, TRBD1, was not cross checked with the DNA. Both ends counted, the CDR3 spans 19 residues. Here the CDR3 reads CASSSSTPGPSLSIYEQYF.

This clonotype was detected a few times. The chain has TRBV20-1 and TRBJ2-1; D is uncertain. V was pared by 5 bases and J by 0 bases, with 11 bases between. This CDR3 spans 14 amino acids. Germline lookup yields CDR1 DFQATT and CDR2 SNEGSKA (reference sequence). CDR3 residues: CSAQDGSSYNEQFF. The CDR3 region has the DNA TGCAGTGCTCAGGACGGAAGCTCCTACAATGAGCAGTTCTTC.

This chain joins TRBV20-1 and TRBJ2-1; D remains unclear. V lost 6 bases and J 8 bases, leaving 17 bases between the germline ends. This CDR3 contains 13 residues. CDR1 and CDR2 (germline): DFQATT, SNEGSKA (reference sequence). CDR3 DNA sequence: TGCAGTGCCGCCGGGCCCCGCCTTGATGAGCAGTTCTTC. Translated: CSAAGPRLDEQFF.

The V gene is TRBV20-1, the J gene TRBJ2-5, with a tentative D call TRBD2 (5 bases). The DNA end is more similar to TRBJ2-7, so the J call may be wrong. Germline V gene lookup returns CDR1 DFQATT and CDR2 SNEGSKA (reference sequence). The CDR3 runs 14 residues. As DNA, the CDR3 is TGCAGTGCTAGTTTTCGTTCGGGGATCTACGAGCAGTACTTC. Protein sequence: CSASFRSGIYEQYF.

This sequence joins TRBV5-1 and TRBJ2-3; D perhaps matches TRBD2 (6 bases). The germline gives CDR1 SGHRS, CDR2 YFSETQ. The CDR3 runs to 15 residues. Trimming pared 0 bases from V and 2 bases from J, leaving 10 bases between. CDR3 amino acids: CASSLGAGNTDTQYF. In DNA, the CDR3 is TGCGCCAGCAGCTTGGGGGCGGGGAACACAGATACGCAGTATTTT.

This CDR3 is CASSPPGYYEQYF. In DNA, the CDR3 is TGTGCCAGCAGTCCACCGGGTTACTACGAGCAGTACTTC. The V and J genes are TRBV28 and TRBJ2-7; D gene ambiguous. Trimming took off 5 bases at V and 3 bases at J, with 11 bases between the two ends. The CDR3 has 13 amino acids. The germline V gene has CDR1 MDHEN and CDR2 SYDVKM.

This clonotype has only one observation. The chain employs TRBV7-9 and TRBJ2-6; no reliable D call. CDR1 and CDR2 from the germline V gene are SEHNR and FQNEAQ (reference sequence). With 1 base removed from V and 2 bases from J, the gap between germline ends came to 12 bases. This CDR3 region has 17 residues. For the CDR3, the DNA is TGTGCCAGCAGCTTAGGGCCCATCCCAACTGGGGCCAACGTCCTGACTTTC. Translating it yields CASSLGPIPTGANVLTF.